Described below is a single TCR beta chain sequence and its context. This sample stems from a study of blood T cell repertoires in COVID-19. Study background: Sample material is recorded as cDNA or gDNA derived from T cells, B-cell-depleted T cells, or PBMCs.

In the original analysis: Estimated nucleated cell counts came from reference gene primer amplification. The assay was immunoSEQ multiplex PCR, and TCRdb's table has in-frame clones only and misses some. That table supplies the V and J calls and clone size; D and trimming were determined from the DNA. This table holds 40,000 to 55,000 clones, about nine tenths found once. This TCR came from a man in his sixties or seventies with active COVID-19. Sequenced: peripheral blood.

The CDR3 DNA follows: TGTGCCAGCAGCTTGGGACTAGCGGGGCCATCTGGGGCCAACGTCCTGACTTTC. Its translation is CASSLGLAGPSGANVLTF. This sequence joins TRBV7-9 and TRBJ2-6; 13 bases fit TRBD2. Germline CDR1 reads SEHNR; CDR2 reads FQNEAQ (reference sequence). This CDR3 has 18 amino acids. Unmatched junction bases numbered 3, after V lost 3 bases and J lost 1 base.